These T cell receptor beta chains were read from a single sample in a study of blood T cell repertoires in COVID-19. Clones were read by immunoSEQ multiplex PCR, and TCRdb kept only the in-frame ones, dropping some. The sample comprises about 280,000 clones, 75% to 90% of which are singletons, and about 4% rests with the top ten. The source material was PBMCs or T cells enriched from blood (not recorded which). Receptors originate from a woman aged 25 to 39 with acute COVID-19. CDR3s include the opening cysteine and the closing phenylalanine or tryptophan. Each record gives: V gene, clone size, J gene, D gene, CDR3 protein, CDR3 DNA. D genes are given only for firm matches. Clone sizes are given selectively: once, few, many, or a class where the clone is expanded.

v_call: TRBV9
clone_size: -
j_call: TRBJ2-1
d_call: -
cdr3_aa: CASSPTTYNEQFF
cdr3_nt: TGTGCCAGCAGCCCCACAACCTACAATGAGCAGTTCTTC

v_call: TRBV29-1
clone_size: -
j_call: TRBJ2-7
d_call: TRBD1
cdr3_aa: CSVEDAQGVSYEQYF
cdr3_nt: TGCAGCGTTGAAGACGCACAGGGGGTTTCCTACGAGCAGTACTTC

v_call: TRBV4-3
clone_size: -
j_call: TRBJ2-3
d_call: TRBD2
cdr3_aa: CASSSGLAGGDTQYF
cdr3_nt: TGCGCCAGCAGCTCCGGACTAGCGGGAGGCGATACGCAGTATTTT

v_call: TRBV5-1
clone_size: once
j_call: TRBJ1-2
d_call: TRBD1
cdr3_aa: CASSPGQIYGYTF
cdr3_nt: TGCGCCAGCAGCCCGGGACAGATTTATGGCTACACCTTC

v_call: TRBV28
clone_size: -
j_call: TRBJ2-1
d_call: -
cdr3_aa: CASSTPGLERHNEQFF
cdr3_nt: TGTGCCAGCAGTACGCCGGGACTCGAACGTCACAATGAGCAGTTCTTC

v_call: TRBV24-1
clone_size: -
j_call: TRBJ1-5
d_call: TRBD1
cdr3_aa: CATKGTAGQPQHF
cdr3_nt: TGTGCCACCAAGGGGACAGCGGGTCAGCCCCAGCATTTT

v_call: TRBV30
clone_size: -
j_call: TRBJ2-7
d_call: -
cdr3_aa: CAWSGSLKGEQYF
cdr3_nt: TGTGCCTGGAGCGGGAGTCTGAAAGGCGAGCAGTACTTC

v_call: TRBV7-9
clone_size: -
j_call: TRBJ2-1
d_call: -
cdr3_aa: CASSSGTPNNEQFF
cdr3_nt: TGTGCCAGCAGCTCGGGAACCCCGAACAATGAGCAGTTCTTC

v_call: TRBV20-1
clone_size: once
j_call: TRBJ2-7
d_call: -
cdr3_aa: CSVPDTYEQYF
cdr3_nt: TGCAGTGTCCCAGACACCTACGAGCAGTACTTC

v_call: TRBV4-1
clone_size: -
j_call: TRBJ2-5
d_call: TRBD1
cdr3_aa: CASSQDRGQETQYF
cdr3_nt: TGCGCCAGCAGCCAAGACAGGGGGCAAGAGACCCAGTACTTC

v_call: TRBV7-9
clone_size: -
j_call: TRBJ2-3
d_call: TRBD1
cdr3_aa: CASNTGTGVQLATDTQYF
cdr3_nt: TGTGCCAGCAATACCGGGACAGGGGTCCAACTTGCCACAGATACGCAGTATTTT

v_call: TRBV20-1
clone_size: -
j_call: TRBJ2-3
d_call: TRBD2
cdr3_aa: CSASDLAGVLDTQYF
cdr3_nt: TGCAGTGCTAGTGACCTAGCGGGAGTTCTAGATACGCAGTATTTT

v_call: TRBV27
clone_size: -
j_call: TRBJ1-6
d_call: TRBD1
cdr3_aa: CASSRGTGENSPLHF
cdr3_nt: TGTGCCAGCAGCCGAGGGACAGGCGAAAATTCACCCCTCCACTTT

v_call: TRBV3-1/TRBV3-2
clone_size: -
j_call: TRBJ1-4
d_call: TRBD1
cdr3_aa: CASSEIGQGAANEKLFF
cdr3_nt: TGTGCCAGCAGCGAAATAGGTCAGGGGGCTGCTAATGAAAAACTGTTTTTT

v_call: TRBV13
clone_size: once
j_call: TRBJ2-7
d_call: -
cdr3_aa: CASSLARGPHYEQYF
cdr3_nt: TGTGCCAGCAGCTTAGCAAGGGGTCCACATTACGAGCAGTACTTC

v_call: TRBV9
clone_size: -
j_call: TRBJ2-3
d_call: TRBD2
cdr3_aa: CASSGSSGSSTDTQYF
cdr3_nt: TGTGCCAGCAGCGGATCTAGCGGTTCTAGCACAGATACGCAGTATTTT

v_call: TRBV27
clone_size: -
j_call: TRBJ1-2
d_call: -
cdr3_aa: CASKQGQSTYGYTF
cdr3_nt: TGTGCCAGCAAGCAGGGACAATCAACCTATGGCTACACCTTC

v_call: TRBV29-1
clone_size: -
j_call: TRBJ2-3
d_call: TRBD2
cdr3_aa: CSAWMGSSGRAPDTQYF
cdr3_nt: TGCAGCGCCTGGATGGGGTCTAGCGGGAGGGCCCCAGATACGCAGTATTTT

v_call: TRBV19
clone_size: -
j_call: TRBJ2-5
d_call: TRBD1
cdr3_aa: CASSTETGEETQYF
cdr3_nt: TGTGCCAGTAGTACCGAGACAGGGGAAGAGACCCAGTACTTC

v_call: TRBV10-3
clone_size: -
j_call: TRBJ2-1
d_call: -
cdr3_aa: CAIRRPPPYNEQFF
cdr3_nt: TGTGCCATCAGGAGGCCCCCACCCTACAATGAGCAGTTCTTC

v_call: TRBV19
clone_size: -
j_call: TRBJ1-1
d_call: -
cdr3_aa: CASSPTRNTEAFF
cdr3_nt: TGTGCCAGTAGTCCAACAAGGAACACTGAAGCTTTCTTT

v_call: TRBV29-1
clone_size: -
j_call: TRBJ2-3
d_call: TRBD2
cdr3_aa: CSVERSSGIKTDTQYF
cdr3_nt: TGCAGCGTTGAAAGGAGTAGCGGGATAAAGACAGATACGCAGTATTTT

v_call: TRBV18
clone_size: -
j_call: TRBJ2-1
d_call: -
cdr3_aa: CASSESNEQFF
cdr3_nt: TGTGCCAGCTCAGAGTCGAATGAGCAGTTCTTC

v_call: TRBV19
clone_size: -
j_call: TRBJ2-3
d_call: TRBD1
cdr3_aa: CASSPPDRGGPDTQYF
cdr3_nt: TGTGCCAGTAGTCCTCCTGACAGGGGAGGACCAGATACGCAGTATTTT

v_call: TRBV19
clone_size: -
j_call: TRBJ2-7
d_call: TRBD1
cdr3_aa: CASSIGQGAYEQYF
cdr3_nt: TGTGCCAGTAGTATAGGACAGGGAGCCTACGAGCAGTACTTC

v_call: TRBV4-1
clone_size: -
j_call: TRBJ2-7
d_call: -
cdr3_aa: CASSQVRDGAYEQYF
cdr3_nt: TGCGCCAGCAGCCAAGTGCGGGACGGAGCCTACGAGCAGTACTTC

v_call: TRBV6-2/TRBV6-3
clone_size: -
j_call: TRBJ1-4
d_call: -
cdr3_aa: CASSYSIREWSNEKLFF
cdr3_nt: TGTGCCAGCAGTTACTCGATCCGGGAATGGTCTAATGAAAAACTGTTTTTT

v_call: TRBV5-4
clone_size: -
j_call: TRBJ1-1
d_call: -
cdr3_aa: CASSGGFGLNTEAFF
cdr3_nt: TGTGCCAGCAGCGGGGGGTTCGGGCTGAACACTGAAGCTTTCTTT

v_call: TRBV7-9
clone_size: -
j_call: TRBJ1-4
d_call: -
cdr3_aa: CASSDGQTPNEKLFF
cdr3_nt: TGTGCCAGCAGTGATGGACAGACCCCTAATGAAAAACTGTTTTTT

v_call: TRBV24-1
clone_size: -
j_call: TRBJ1-4
d_call: -
cdr3_aa: CATSDSHTATNEKLFF
cdr3_nt: TGTGCCACCAGTGATTCCCACACCGCAACTAATGAAAAACTGTTTTTT

v_call: TRBV5-1
clone_size: -
j_call: TRBJ1-2
d_call: TRBD1
cdr3_aa: CASSPETGGPYGYTF
cdr3_nt: TGCGCCAGCAGCCCCGAGACAGGGGGGCCCTATGGCTACACCTTC

v_call: TRBV4-1
clone_size: -
j_call: TRBJ2-7
d_call: TRBD2
cdr3_aa: CASSQLAGPYEQYF
cdr3_nt: TGCGCCAGCAGCCAACTAGCGGGACCCTACGAGCAGTACTTC

v_call: TRBV7-2
clone_size: -
j_call: TRBJ2-7
d_call: -
cdr3_aa: CATGRGPYEQYF
cdr3_nt: TGTGCCACCGGGCGGGGCCCCTACGAGCAGTACTTC

v_call: TRBV9
clone_size: -
j_call: TRBJ1-2
d_call: -
cdr3_aa: CASSASTGLLGGYTF
cdr3_nt: TGTGCCAGCAGCGCTTCGACAGGACTCCTCGGGGGCTACACCTTC

v_call: TRBV5-1
clone_size: -
j_call: TRBJ1-1
d_call: -
cdr3_aa: CASSSHPGNTEAFF
cdr3_nt: TGCGCCAGCAGCTCCCATCCAGGGAACACTGAAGCTTTCTTT

v_call: TRBV5-1
clone_size: -
j_call: TRBJ2-3
d_call: -
cdr3_aa: CASSLDGGSTDTQYF
cdr3_nt: TGCGCCAGCAGCTTGGACGGCGGGAGCACAGATACGCAGTATTTT

v_call: TRBV19
clone_size: -
j_call: TRBJ1-4
d_call: TRBD1
cdr3_aa: CASSPQGTGIREKLFF
cdr3_nt: TGTGCCAGTAGTCCTCAGGGGACAGGTATCCGTGAAAAACTGTTTTTT

v_call: TRBV2
clone_size: -
j_call: TRBJ2-3
d_call: TRBD2
cdr3_aa: CASIPNSGRNTQYF
cdr3_nt: TGTGCCAGCATTCCCAATAGCGGGAGAAATACGCAGTATTTT

v_call: TRBV3-1/TRBV3-2
clone_size: -
j_call: TRBJ1-1
d_call: TRBD1
cdr3_aa: CASSQFRTGFAEAFF
cdr3_nt: TGTGCCAGCAGCCAATTCAGGACAGGGTTCGCTGAAGCTTTCTTT

v_call: TRBV27
clone_size: once
j_call: TRBJ1-2
d_call: -
cdr3_aa: CASSGTAENRIYGYTF
cdr3_nt: TGTGCCAGCAGTGGTACGGCGGAGAACCGCATCTATGGCTACACCTTC

v_call: TRBV19
clone_size: -
j_call: TRBJ2-3
d_call: -
cdr3_aa: CASSSQGADTQYF
cdr3_nt: TGTGCCAGTAGTTCTCAGGGTGCAGATACGCAGTATTTT

v_call: TRBV28
clone_size: -
j_call: TRBJ1-4
d_call: -
cdr3_aa: CASSLPGQSNEKLFF
cdr3_nt: TGTGCCAGCAGTTTACCGGGACAAAGTAATGAAAAACTGTTTTTT

v_call: TRBV18
clone_size: -
j_call: TRBJ2-3
d_call: TRBD2
cdr3_aa: CASSPPRLAGTDTQYF
cdr3_nt: TGTGCCAGCTCACCACCGAGACTAGCGGGCACAGATACGCAGTATTTT

v_call: TRBV27
clone_size: -
j_call: TRBJ2-2
d_call: TRBD2
cdr3_aa: CASGPGLAGGPHGELFF
cdr3_nt: TGTGCCAGCGGACCGGGACTAGCGGGAGGGCCGCACGGGGAGCTGTTTTTT

v_call: TRBV9
clone_size: -
j_call: TRBJ2-3
d_call: TRBD1
cdr3_aa: CASSGSSRGTGSTDTQYF
cdr3_nt: TGTGCCAGCAGCGGGAGCTCGAGGGGGACAGGCTCCACAGATACGCAGTATTTT

v_call: TRBV6-1
clone_size: few
j_call: TRBJ2-7
d_call: -
cdr3_aa: CASSEVVSGYEQYF
cdr3_nt: TGTGCCAGCAGTGAAGTCGTTAGCGGCTACGAGCAGTACTTC

v_call: TRBV19
clone_size: -
j_call: TRBJ1-5
d_call: -
cdr3_aa: CASRTSNQPQHF
cdr3_nt: TGTGCCAGCCGGACATCCAATCAGCCCCAGCATTTT

v_call: TRBV7-9
clone_size: -
j_call: TRBJ2-3
d_call: TRBD2
cdr3_aa: CASSNLGLAGHTQYF
cdr3_nt: TGTGCCAGCAGCAACTTGGGACTAGCGGGCCATACGCAGTATTTT

v_call: TRBV4-1
clone_size: few
j_call: TRBJ1-5
d_call: -
cdr3_aa: CASSQEVPGFTQPQHF
cdr3_nt: TGCGCCAGCAGCCAAGAGGTGCCGGGATTTACTCAGCCCCAGCATTTT

v_call: TRBV29-1
clone_size: -
j_call: TRBJ2-2
d_call: TRBD2
cdr3_aa: CSVKQSTSGNSGELFF
cdr3_nt: TGCAGCGTTAAACAGTCTACTAGCGGGAACTCCGGGGAGCTGTTTTTT

v_call: TRBV7-9
clone_size: -
j_call: TRBJ2-1
d_call: -
cdr3_aa: CASSPYTGISYNEQFF
cdr3_nt: TGTGCCAGCTCCCCCTATACAGGGATCTCCTACAATGAGCAGTTCTTC

v_call: TRBV5-1
clone_size: -
j_call: TRBJ2-3
d_call: TRBD1
cdr3_aa: CASRSGGMGTDTQYF
cdr3_nt: TGCGCCAGCAGGTCAGGGGGTATGGGAACAGATACGCAGTATTTT

v_call: TRBV19
clone_size: -
j_call: TRBJ2-2
d_call: TRBD1
cdr3_aa: CASSIGQGADGELFF
cdr3_nt: TGTGCCAGTAGTATAGGACAGGGGGCGGACGGGGAGCTGTTTTTT

v_call: TRBV18
clone_size: -
j_call: TRBJ2-1
d_call: TRBD2
cdr3_aa: CASSLAGDNEQFF
cdr3_nt: TGTGCCAGCTCACTAGCGGGGGACAATGAGCAGTTCTTC

v_call: TRBV7-9
clone_size: -
j_call: TRBJ2-3
d_call: TRBD2
cdr3_aa: CASSLAGGLKTQYF
cdr3_nt: TGTGCCAGCAGCTTAGCGGGAGGGCTGAAGACGCAGTATTTT

v_call: TRBV28
clone_size: -
j_call: TRBJ2-1
d_call: TRBD2
cdr3_aa: CASGGAGASSYNEQFF
cdr3_nt: TGTGCCAGCGGCGGGGCGGGAGCGAGCTCCTACAATGAGCAGTTCTTC

v_call: TRBV30
clone_size: -
j_call: TRBJ1-2
d_call: -
cdr3_aa: CASRGSGGYTF
cdr3_nt: TGTGCCTCCCGGGGGAGTGGTGGCTACACCTTC

v_call: TRBV7-2
clone_size: -
j_call: TRBJ1-4
d_call: -
cdr3_aa: CASSLIRAGEKLFF
cdr3_nt: TGTGCCAGCAGCTTAATCAGGGCTGGAGAAAAACTGTTTTTT

v_call: TRBV19
clone_size: -
j_call: TRBJ2-1
d_call: -
cdr3_aa: CASSMVLYNEQFF
cdr3_nt: TGTGCCAGTAGTATGGTTCTATACAATGAGCAGTTCTTC

v_call: TRBV19
clone_size: few
j_call: TRBJ1-4
d_call: -
cdr3_aa: CASSIRQGKEKLFF
cdr3_nt: TGTGCCAGTAGTATTCGGCAGGGGAAGGAAAAACTGTTTTTT